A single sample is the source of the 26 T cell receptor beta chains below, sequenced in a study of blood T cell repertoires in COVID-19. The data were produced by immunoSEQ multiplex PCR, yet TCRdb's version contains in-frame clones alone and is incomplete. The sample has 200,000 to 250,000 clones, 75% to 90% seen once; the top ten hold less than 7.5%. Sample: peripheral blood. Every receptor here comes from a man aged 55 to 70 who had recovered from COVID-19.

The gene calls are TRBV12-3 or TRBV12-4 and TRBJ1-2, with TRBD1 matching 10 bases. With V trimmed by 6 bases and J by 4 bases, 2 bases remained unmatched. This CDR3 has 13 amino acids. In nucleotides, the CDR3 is TGTGCCAGCAGGACAGGGGGCACCTATGGCTACACCTTC. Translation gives CASRTGGTYGYTF.

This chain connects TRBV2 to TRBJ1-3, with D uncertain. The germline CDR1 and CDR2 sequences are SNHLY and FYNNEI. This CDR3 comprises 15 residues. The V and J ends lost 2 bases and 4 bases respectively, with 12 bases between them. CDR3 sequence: CASSERRTMGNTIYF. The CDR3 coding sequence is TGTGCCAGCAGTGAAAGGCGGACTATGGGAAACACCATATATTTT.

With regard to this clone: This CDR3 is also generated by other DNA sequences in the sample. The CDR3 reads CASRLGTDYGYTF. CDR3 nucleotide sequence: TGTGCCAGCAGGCTCGGGACAGACTATGGCTACACCTTC. This chain links TRBV28 with TRBJ1-2; TRBD1 matches at 7 bases. V lost 6 bases and J lost 3; bases outside the gene matches: 4. The CDR3 is 13 residues long. Per the germline V gene, CDR1 is MDHEN and CDR2 is SYDVKM.

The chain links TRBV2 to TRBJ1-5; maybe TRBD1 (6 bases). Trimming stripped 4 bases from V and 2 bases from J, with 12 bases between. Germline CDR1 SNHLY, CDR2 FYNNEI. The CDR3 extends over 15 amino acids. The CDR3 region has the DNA TGTGCCAGCAGTGGGGAGGGGGGTGGCAATCAGCCCCAGCATTTT. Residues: CASSGEGGGNQPQHF.

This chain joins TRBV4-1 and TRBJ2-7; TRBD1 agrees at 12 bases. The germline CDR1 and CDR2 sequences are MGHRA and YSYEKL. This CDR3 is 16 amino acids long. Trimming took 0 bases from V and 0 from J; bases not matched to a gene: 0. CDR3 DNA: TGCGCCAGCAGCCAAGAGGGACAGGGGGCCTCCTACGAGCAGTACTTC. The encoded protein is CASSQEGQGASYEQYF.

The CDR3 spells CASSVDGFTGELFF. Here the CDR3 DNA reads TGTGCCAGCAGCGTAGACGGGTTCACCGGGGAGCTGTTTTTT. The chain recombines TRBV9 with TRBJ2-2; the D is unclear. Looked up from germline, CDR1 is SGDLS and CDR2 is YYNGEE. CDR3 length equals 14 residues. Trimming stripped 0 bases from V and 4 bases from J, with 7 bases between.

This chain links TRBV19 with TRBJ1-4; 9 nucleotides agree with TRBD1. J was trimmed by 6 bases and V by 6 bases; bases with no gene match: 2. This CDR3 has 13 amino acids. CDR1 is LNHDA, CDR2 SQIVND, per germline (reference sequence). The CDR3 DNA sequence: TGTGCCAGTAGGAGGACAGGGGATGAAAAACTGTTTTTT. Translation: CASRRTGDEKLFF.

This CDR3 reads CASSDTGWTSPLHF. CDR3 DNA sequence: TGTGCCAGCAGTGATACAGGTTGGACCTCACCCCTCCACTTT. The V and J genes are TRBV2 and TRBJ1-6; D may be TRBD1 (5 bases). The V end was cut by 3 bases, the J end by 10 bases, with 13 bases between. CDR1 SNHLY and CDR2 FYNNEI come from the germline V gene. The CDR3 loop spans 14 amino acids.

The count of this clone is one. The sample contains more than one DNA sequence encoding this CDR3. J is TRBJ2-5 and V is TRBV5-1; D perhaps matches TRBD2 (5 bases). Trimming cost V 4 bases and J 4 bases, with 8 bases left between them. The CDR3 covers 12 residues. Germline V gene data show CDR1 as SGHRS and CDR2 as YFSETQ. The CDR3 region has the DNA TGCGCCAGCAGCCTCCGGGGAGAGACCCAGTACTTC. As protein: CASSLRGETQYF.

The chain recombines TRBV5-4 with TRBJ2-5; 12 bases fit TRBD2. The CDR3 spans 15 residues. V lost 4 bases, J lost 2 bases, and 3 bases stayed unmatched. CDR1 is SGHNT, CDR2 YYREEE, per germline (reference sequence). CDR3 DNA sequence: TGTGCCAGCAGCGACGGACTAGCGGGGCAAGAGACCCAGTACTTC. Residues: CASSDGLAGQETQYF.

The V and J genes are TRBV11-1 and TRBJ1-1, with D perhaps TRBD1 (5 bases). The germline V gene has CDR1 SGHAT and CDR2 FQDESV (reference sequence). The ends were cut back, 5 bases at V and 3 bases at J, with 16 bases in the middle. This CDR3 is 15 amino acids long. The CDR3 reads CASSPRAQGYTEAFF. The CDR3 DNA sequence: TGTGCCAGCAGCCCTCGTGCCCAGGGATACACTGAAGCTTTCTTT.

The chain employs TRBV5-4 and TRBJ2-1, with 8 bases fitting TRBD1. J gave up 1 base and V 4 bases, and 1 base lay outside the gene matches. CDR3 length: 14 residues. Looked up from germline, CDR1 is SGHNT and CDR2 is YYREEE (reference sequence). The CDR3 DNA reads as TGTGCCAGCAGCAGACAGGGGTCCTACAATGAGCAGTTCTTC. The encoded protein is CASSRQGSYNEQFF.

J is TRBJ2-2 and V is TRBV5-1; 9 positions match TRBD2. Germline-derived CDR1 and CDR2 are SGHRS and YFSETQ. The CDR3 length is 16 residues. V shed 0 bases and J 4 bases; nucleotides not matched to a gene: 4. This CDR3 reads CASSLAASGATGELFF. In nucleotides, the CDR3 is TGCGCCAGCAGCTTGGCGGCTAGCGGGGCCACCGGGGAGCTGTTTTTT.

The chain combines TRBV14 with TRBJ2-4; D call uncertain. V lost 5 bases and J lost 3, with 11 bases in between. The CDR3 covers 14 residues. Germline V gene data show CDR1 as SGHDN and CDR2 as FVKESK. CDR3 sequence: CASSSQVSKNIQYF. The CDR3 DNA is TGTGCCAGCAGCTCCCAAGTCAGCAAAAACATTCAGTACTTC. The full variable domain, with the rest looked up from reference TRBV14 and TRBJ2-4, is EAGVTQFPSHSVIEKGQTVTLRCDPISGHDNLYWYRRVMGKEIKFLLHFVKESKQDESGMPNNRFLAERTGGTYSTLKVQPAELEDSGVYFCASSSQVSKNIQYFGAGTRLSVL.

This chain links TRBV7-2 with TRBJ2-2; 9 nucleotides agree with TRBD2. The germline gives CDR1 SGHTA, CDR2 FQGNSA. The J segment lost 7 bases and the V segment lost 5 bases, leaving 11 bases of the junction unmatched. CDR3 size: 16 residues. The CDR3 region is CASSPSAGGRGGELFF. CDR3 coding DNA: TGTGCCAGCAGCCCCAGCGCGGGGGGGCGGGGCGGGGAGCTGTTTTTT.

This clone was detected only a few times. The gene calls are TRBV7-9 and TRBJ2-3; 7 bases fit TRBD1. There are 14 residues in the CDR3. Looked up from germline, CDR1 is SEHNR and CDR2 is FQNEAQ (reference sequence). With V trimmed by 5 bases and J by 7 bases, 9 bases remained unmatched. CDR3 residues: CASSGDSRDHTQYF. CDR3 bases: TGTGCCAGCAGCGGGGACAGCCGGGATCATACGCAGTATTTT.

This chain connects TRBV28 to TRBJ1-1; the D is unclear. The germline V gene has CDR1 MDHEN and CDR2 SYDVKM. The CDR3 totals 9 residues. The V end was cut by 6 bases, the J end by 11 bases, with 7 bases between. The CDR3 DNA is TGTGCCAGCAGCCCCAGGGCTTTCTTT. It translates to CASSPRAFF.

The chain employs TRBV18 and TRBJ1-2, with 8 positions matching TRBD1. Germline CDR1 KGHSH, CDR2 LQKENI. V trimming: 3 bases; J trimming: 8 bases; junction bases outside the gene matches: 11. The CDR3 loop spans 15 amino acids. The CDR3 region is CASSPGPGQERGYTF. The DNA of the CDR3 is TGTGCCAGCTCACCTGGTCCGGGACAGGAGAGAGGCTACACCTTC.

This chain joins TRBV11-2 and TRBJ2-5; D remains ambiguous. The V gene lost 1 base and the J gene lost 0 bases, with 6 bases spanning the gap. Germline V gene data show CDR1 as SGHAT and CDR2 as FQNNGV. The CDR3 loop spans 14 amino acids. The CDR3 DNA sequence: TGTGCCAGCAGCTTAGTTCCCAACCAAGAGACCCAGTACTTC. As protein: CASSLVPNQETQYF.

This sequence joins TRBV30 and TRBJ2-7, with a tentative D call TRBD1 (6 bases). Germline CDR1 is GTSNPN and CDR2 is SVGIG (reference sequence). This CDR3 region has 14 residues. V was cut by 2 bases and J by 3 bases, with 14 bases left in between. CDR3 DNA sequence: TGTGCCTGGAGTACAGGGAAGGGCGGCTACGAGCAGTACTTC. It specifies CAWSTGKGGYEQYF.

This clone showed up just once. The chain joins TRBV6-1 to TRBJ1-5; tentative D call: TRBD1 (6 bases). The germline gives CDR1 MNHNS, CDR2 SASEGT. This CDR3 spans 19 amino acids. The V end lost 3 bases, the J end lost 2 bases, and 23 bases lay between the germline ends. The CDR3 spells CASSDPRGRGGFGNQPQHF. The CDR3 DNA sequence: TGTGCCAGCAGTGATCCCCGAGGGAGGGGGGGCTTTGGCAATCAGCCCCAGCATTTT.

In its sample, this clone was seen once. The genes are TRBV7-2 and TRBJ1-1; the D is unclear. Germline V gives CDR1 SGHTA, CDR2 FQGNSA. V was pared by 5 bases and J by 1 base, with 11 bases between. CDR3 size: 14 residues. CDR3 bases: TGTGCCAGCAGCGTCCAGGCCGGGAACACTGAAGCTTTCTTT. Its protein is CASSVQAGNTEAFF.

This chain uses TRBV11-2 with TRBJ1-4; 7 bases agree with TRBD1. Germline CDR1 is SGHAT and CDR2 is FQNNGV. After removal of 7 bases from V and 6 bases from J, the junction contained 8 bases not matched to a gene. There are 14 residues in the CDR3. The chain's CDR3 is CASTLGQRDEKLFF. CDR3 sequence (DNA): TGTGCCAGCACCTTGGGACAGAGAGATGAAAAACTGTTTTTT.

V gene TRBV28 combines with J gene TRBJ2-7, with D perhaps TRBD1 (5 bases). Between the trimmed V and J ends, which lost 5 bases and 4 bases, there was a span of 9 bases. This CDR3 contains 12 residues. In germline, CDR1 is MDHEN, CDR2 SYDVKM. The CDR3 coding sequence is TGTGCCAGCAGTCAGGGATGGTACGAGCAGTACTTC. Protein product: CASSQGWYEQYF. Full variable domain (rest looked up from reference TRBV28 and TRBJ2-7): DVKVTQSSRYLVKRTGEKVFLECVQDMDHENMFWYRQDPGLGLRLIYFSYDVKMKEKGDIPEGYSVSREKKERFSLILESASTNQTSMYLCASSQGWYEQYFGPGTRLTVT.

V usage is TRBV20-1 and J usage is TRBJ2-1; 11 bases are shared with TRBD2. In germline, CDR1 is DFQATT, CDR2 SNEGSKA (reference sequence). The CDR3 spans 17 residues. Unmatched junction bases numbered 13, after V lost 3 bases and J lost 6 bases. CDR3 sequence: CSASPIPGLAGGNEQFF. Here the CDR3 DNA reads TGCAGTGCTAGTCCCATTCCCGGGCTAGCGGGAGGCAATGAGCAGTTCTTC.

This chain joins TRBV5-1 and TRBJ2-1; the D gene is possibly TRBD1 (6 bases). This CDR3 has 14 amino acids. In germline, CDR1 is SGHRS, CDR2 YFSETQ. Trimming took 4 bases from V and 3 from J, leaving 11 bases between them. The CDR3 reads CASSPPDSYNEQFF. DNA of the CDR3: TGCGCCAGCAGCCCGCCGGACAGCTACAATGAGCAGTTCTTC.